Listed below are T cell receptor beta chains from one sample, sequenced in a study of T-cell memory formation after mild COVID-19. TCRdb reprocessed the 5' RACE reads via MiXCR and lists one record per CDR3 protein. The data contain about 360,000 distinct CDR3 sequences, around an eighth of them singletons. The source material was PBMCs or a T cell subset sorted from them (not recorded which). These receptors all come from a man aged 18 to 29 who had mild COVID-19 (a few samples of this study predate the infection). Cell type and time point are not known. Each CDR3 is given with its conserved first and last residue. Fields, in order: V gene, clone size, J gene, D gene, CDR3 protein, CDR3 DNA. The D gene is left open where the match is weak. Some rows have no size entry. The others give once, few or many, or a class for an expanded clone.

TRBV13	few	TRBJ2-2	-	CASTSDGELFF	TGTGCCAGCACCTCCGACGGGGAGCTGTTTTTT
TRBV12-3/TRBV12-4	-	TRBJ1-1	TRBD1	CASSNDRDRGPFF	TGTGCCAGCAGCAACGACCGGGACAGGGGTCCTTTCTTT
TRBV20-1	-	TRBJ2-7	TRBD2	CSAGRGAYEQYF	TGCAGTGCCGGTCGGGGGGCCTACGAGCAGTACTTC
TRBV6-5	-	TRBJ1-3	-	CASGSDTTIYF	TGTGCCAGCGGATCGGACACGACCATATATTTT
TRBV12-3/TRBV12-4	few	TRBJ1-3	-	CASLDSFYGTSGNTIYF	TGTGCCAGCCTAGACTCCTTTTATGGTACCTCTGGAAACACCATATATTTT
TRBV7-9	few	TRBJ2-1	-	CASSPRVNEQFF	TGTGCCAGCAGCCCGCGGGTTAATGAGCAGTTCTTC
TRBV6-2/TRBV6-3	many	TRBJ1-1	-	CASSYFLTGRYVTEAFF	TGTGCCAGCAGTTACTTCCTAACAGGTAGATACGTCACTGAAGCTTTCTTT
TRBV27	-	TRBJ1-1	TRBD1	CASSFKGAAEAFF	TGTGCCAGCAGTTTTAAGGGGGCGGCTGAAGCTTTCTTT
TRBV5-1	few	TRBJ2-1	TRBD1	CASTNPGQSKNEQFF	TGCGCCAGCACCAATCCGGGACAGTCCAAAAATGAGCAGTTCTTC
TRBV6-6	-	TRBJ1-4	-	CASSRGMWATNEKLFF	TGTGCCAGCAGCCGTGGGATGTGGGCAACTAATGAAAAACTGTTTTTT
TRBV7-9	few	TRBJ1-4	TRBD1	CASSPRDRGNEKLFF	TGTGCCAGCAGCCCGCGGGACAGAGGAAATGAAAAACTGTTTTTT
TRBV19	-	TRBJ1-2	TRBD1	CASNPGQDYGYTF	TGTGCCAGTAACCCCGGACAGGACTATGGCTACACCTTC
TRBV12-3/TRBV12-4	few	TRBJ1-1	-	CASSRLGEAFF	TGTGCCAGCAGCCGACTTGGGGAAGCTTTCTTT
TRBV9	-	TRBJ1-6	TRBD1	CASSVSRQGNSPLHF	TGTGCCAGCAGCGTATCAAGACAGGGGAATTCACCCCTCCACTTT
TRBV7-9	few	TRBJ2-5	-	CASRNPYRETQYF	TGTGCCAGCAGGAACCCCTACCGCGAGACCCAGTACTTC
TRBV11-1	few	TRBJ2-4	TRBD1	CASSLGRGHGNIQYF	TGTGCCAGCAGCTTGGGCAGGGGGCATGGAAACATTCAGTACTTC
TRBV6-5	few	TRBJ1-1	-	CASSNGGSPGNTEAFF	TGTGCCAGCAGTAACGGGGGCAGTCCCGGAAACACTGAAGCTTTCTTT
TRBV9	-	TRBJ2-3	-	CASSVRGRTDTQYF	TGTGCCAGCAGCGTCCGGGGGCGCACAGATACGCAGTATTTT
TRBV9	few	TRBJ1-1	-	CASSVTANTEAFF	TGTGCCAGCAGCGTTACAGCGAACACTGAAGCTTTCTTT
TRBV12-3/TRBV12-4	-	TRBJ2-1	-	CASSLPAAYNEQFF	TGTGCCAGCAGTTTGCCCGCGGCCTACAATGAGCAGTTCTTC
TRBV6-6	-	TRBJ2-5	-	CASSLVGFETQYF	TGTGCCAGCAGTCTTGTGGGTTTCGAGACCCAGTACTTC
TRBV12-3/TRBV12-4	-	TRBJ1-5	TRBD1	CASGQGQNQPKHF	TGTGCCAGCGGACAGGGACAAAATCAGCCCAAGCATTTT
TRBV7-9	few	TRBJ2-5	-	CASSSRPQETQYF	TGTGCCAGCAGTTCACGGCCTCAAGAGACCCAGTACTTC
TRBV7-6	-	TRBJ2-1	-	CASSSFRARNEQFF	TGTGCCAGCAGCTCGTTCAGGGCCCGGAATGAGCAGTTCTTC
TRBV5-1	many	TRBJ1-2	TRBD1	CASSPDRDQGYTF	TGCGCCAGCAGCCCCGACAGGGATCAAGGCTACACCTTC
TRBV5-1	few	TRBJ2-1	TRBD1	CASSVQGAGDEQFF	TGCGCCAGCAGCGTCCAGGGGGCCGGCGATGAGCAGTTCTTC
TRBV7-2	few	TRBJ2-1	-	CASSDPNGAYNEQFF	TGTGCCAGCAGCGACCCAAACGGGGCTTACAATGAGCAGTTCTTC
TRBV11-2	few	TRBJ2-7	-	CASRRVWGSYEQYF	TGTGCCAGCAGGCGGGTCTGGGGCTCCTACGAGCAGTACTTC
TRBV10-3	once	TRBJ1-5	-	CAINPSGGVQPQHF	TGTGCCATCAACCCTTCGGGGGGCGTTCAGCCCCAGCATTTT
TRBV7-6	few	TRBJ2-3	TRBD1	CASSLLQGTPSTDTQYF	TGTGCCAGCAGCTTACTACAGGGGACGCCTAGCACAGATACGCAGTATTTT
TRBV10-3	few	TRBJ2-1	-	CAISAQGVEQFF	TGTGCCATCAGTGCTCAAGGGGTTGAGCAGTTCTTC
TRBV7-3	-	TRBJ1-6	TRBD1	CASSSGGDSTLHF	TGTGCCAGCAGCTCAGGGGGGGACAGCACCCTCCACTTT
TRBV5-1	many	TRBJ2-1	TRBD1	CASSLGTGGDEQFF	TGCGCCAGCAGCTTGGGGACAGGGGGCGATGAGCAGTTCTTC
TRBV23-1	-	TRBJ2-7	-	CASSQVCAYEQYF	TGCGCCAGCAGTCAAGTCTGCGCCTACGAGCAGTACTTC
TRBV20-1	few	TRBJ2-5	-	CSAGSGAPEDQYF	TGCAGTGCTGGCTCAGGTGCCCCAGAGGACCAGTACTTC
TRBV2	-	TRBJ2-5	-	CASSVLETQYF	TGTGCCAGCAGTGTGTTAGAGACCCAGTACTTC
TRBV12-3/TRBV12-4	few	TRBJ1-1	-	CASSPTEAFF	TGTGCCAGCAGCCCCACTGAAGCTTTCTTT
TRBV4-3	-	TRBJ1-1	-	CASSQGSHTEAFF	TGCGCCAGCAGCCAAGGCAGCCACACTGAAGCTTTCTTT
TRBV2	-	TRBJ2-7	TRBD2	CASSELGGGYEQYF	TGTGCCAGCAGTGAACTTGGCGGGGGCTACGAGCAGTACTTC
TRBV4-2	few	TRBJ2-2	-	CASSQDTFEGIAGELFF	TGTGCCAGCAGCCAAGATACCTTCGAGGGAATAGCCGGGGAGCTGTTTTTT
TRBV12-3/TRBV12-4	-	TRBJ1-5	TRBD1	CASSNRGNSNQPQHF	TGTGCCAGTTCGAACAGGGGGAATAGCAATCAGCCCCAGCATTTT
TRBV11-2	many	TRBJ2-5	TRBD2	CASSLGGPAGIQETQYF	TGTGCCAGCAGCTTAGGGGGCCCAGCGGGGATTCAAGAGACCCAGTACTTC
TRBV5-1	-	TRBJ1-2	-	CASSLGRSNYGYTF	TGCGCCAGCAGCTTGGGAAGGTCTAACTATGGCTACACCTTC
TRBV10-1	-	TRBJ2-5	-	CASSESEGMETQYF	TGCGCCAGCAGTGAGTCAGAAGGGATGGAGACCCAGTACTTC
TRBV20-1	many	TRBJ1-1	-	CSARRNTEAFF	TGCAGTGCTAGGAGGAACACTGAAGCTTTCTTT
TRBV5-1	few	TRBJ1-2	-	CASSLVGGLLFGYTF	TGCGCCAGCAGCTTGGTAGGGGGGCTGTTGTTCGGCTACACCTTC
TRBV5-1	many	TRBJ2-5	-	CASSPRQQRVTQYF	TGCGCCAGCAGCCCGCGACAGCAAAGGGTGACCCAGTACTTC
TRBV18	-	TRBJ1-4	TRBD1	CASSPGTGRKAATNEKLFF	TGTGCCAGCTCACCGGGGACAGGCCGTAAAGCTGCAACTAATGAAAAACTGTTTTTT